These 27 T cell receptor beta chains originate from one sample sequenced in a study of OX40 agonist ivuxolimab in advanced cancers. Libraries were made using the immunoSEQ multiplex PCR assay. TCRdb took this table from immuneACCESS and kept in-frame rearrangements with V and J called. Such tables lack part of the clones; where checked against another copy, unresolved V genes explain under half of the gap, and the rest is unexplained. Recorded for this sample are about 16,000 clones; less than 90% of them occurred a single time. The ten largest clones represent 15% to 20% of the sample. Source: CD4+ or CD8+ T cells sorted from blood, taken in a trial of the OX40 agonist ivuxolimab. The receptors stem from an adult with an advanced solid tumor such as melanoma, head and neck, liver or kidney cancer.

This sequence joins TRBV27 and TRBJ2-7; TRBD1 or TRBD2 may be the D gene (5 bases each). Trimming stripped 8 bases from V and 2 bases from J, with 10 bases between. Germline loops: CDR1 MNHEY, CDR2 SMNVEV (reference sequence). The CDR3 covers 12 residues. DNA of the CDR3: TGTGCCAGCTCCGGGACGCCCTACGAGCAGTACTTC. Translated, it gives CASSGTPYEQYF.

The V and J genes are TRBV2 and TRBJ1-1; TRBD1 aligns across 9 bases. V gave up 6 bases and J gave up 0 bases; unmatched junction bases: 2. Germline V gives CDR1 SNHLY, CDR2 FYNNEI. This CDR3 is built from 14 residues. The CDR3 region has the DNA TGTGCCAGCAGAGACAGGGGGATGAACACTGAAGCTTTCTTT. Residues: CASRDRGMNTEAFF.

The genes are TRBV4-2 and TRBJ2-3; 7 positions match TRBD2. There are 17 residues in the CDR3. From germline, CDR1 is LGHNA and CDR2 YNFKEQ. V lost 3 bases to trimming and J lost 4 bases; unmatched junction nucleotides: 13. The CDR3 region has the DNA TGTGCCAGCAGCCAGGCCGGGACTAAAGGTGGCGCAGATACGCAGTATTTT. Its translation: CASSQAGTKGGADTQYF.

This rearrangement joins TRBV18 to TRBJ1-4; perhaps TRBD1 as D (5 bases). V lost 3 bases to trimming and J lost 11 bases, with 13 bases between them. Germline V CDR1 and CDR2: KGHSH, LQKENI. The CDR3 covers 13 residues. The chain's CDR3 is CASSPPSGGKLFF. CDR3 DNA: TGTGCCAGCTCACCCCCCAGCGGGGGGAAACTGTTTTTT. Full variable domain (missing parts from reference TRBV18 and TRBJ1-4): NAGVMQNPRHLVRRRGQEARLRCSPMKGHSHVYWYRQLPEEGLKFMVYLQKENIIDESGMPKERFSAEFPKEGPSILRIQQVVRGDSAAYFCASSPPSGGKLFFGSGTQLSVL.

The rearrangement links TRBV25-1 to TRBJ1-2; D is uncertain. Germline V gives CDR1 MGHDK, CDR2 SYGVNS. CDR3 size: 12 residues. Trimming removed 5 bases at V and 4 bases at J, with 8 bases between. CDR3 loop: CASSPTGYGYTF. The CDR3 region has the DNA TGTGCCAGCAGTCCCACCGGCTATGGCTACACCTTC.

This chain joins TRBV25-1 and TRBJ2-5; TRBD2 matches 9 bases. Trimming removed 7 bases from V and 4 bases from J; junction bases left unmatched: 4. The length of the CDR3 is 13 residues. Germline V gene data show CDR1 as MGHDK and CDR2 as SYGVNS. CDR3: CASTSGRRETQYF. The DNA of the CDR3 is TGTGCCAGCACCAGCGGGAGGAGAGAGACCCAGTACTTC.

This rearrangement joins TRBV5-1 to TRBJ2-3; D not certain. This CDR3 is built from 15 residues. The V end lost 3 bases, the J end lost 1 base, and 12 bases lay between the germline ends. Germline CDR1 is SGHRS and CDR2 is YFSETQ. The CDR3 is CASSSVGPGTDTQYF. For the CDR3, the DNA is TGCGCCAGCAGCTCGGTGGGTCCGGGCACAGATACGCAGTATTTT.

The rearrangement links TRBV19 to TRBJ2-2; TRBD1 is a possible D gene (6 bases). Germline lookup yields CDR1 LNHDA and CDR2 SQIVND (reference sequence). V lost 9 bases, J lost 3 bases, and 14 bases lay in between. The CDR3 extends over 14 amino acids. Written as DNA, the CDR3 is TGTGCCAGCGCTTGGGGGCAGGACACCGGGGAGCTGTTTTTT. It is translated as CASAWGQDTGELFF.

V usage is TRBV5-8 and J usage is TRBJ2-7; D might be TRBD1 (5 bases). Germline V CDR1 and CDR2: SGHTS, YDEGEE. Trimming pared 5 bases from V and 6 bases from J, leaving 12 bases between. CDR3 length: 12 residues. CDR3 amino acids: CASRRSGSEQYF. The CDR3 nucleotides read TGTGCCAGCAGACGTTCAGGGTCCGAGCAGTACTTC. The full variable domain, with the rest looked up from reference TRBV5-8 and TRBJ2-7, is EAGVTQSPTHLIKTRGQQATLRCSPISGHTSVYWYQQALGLGLQFLLWYDEGEERNRGNFPPRFSGRQFPNYSSELNVNALELEDSALYLCASRRSGSEQYFGPGTRLTVT.

This clone was picked up one time. The chain employs TRBV7-5 and TRBJ1-1; the listed D gene, TRBD1, was not tested against the DNA. TRBV7-5 is tagged as a pseudogene. CDR3 size: 14 residues. CDR3 DNA: TGTGCCAGCAGCCCAAACAGGGGCGACACTGAAGCTTTCTTT. Translating gives CASSPNRGDTEAFF.

The CDR3 DNA follows: TGTGCCAGCAGTTATGGGGTAGGGACAGGGGCTGAAAAACTGTTTTTT. Protein: CASSYGVGTGAEKLFF. The V gene is TRBV28, the J gene TRBJ1-4, with 10 bases fitting TRBD1. CDR1 MDHEN and CDR2 SYDVKM come from the germline V gene. The CDR3 spans 16 residues. The J segment lost 7 bases and the V segment lost 4 bases, leaving 9 bases of the junction unmatched.

The V gene is TRBV25-1, the J gene TRBJ1-4; 9 nucleotides match TRBD1. The CDR3 has 16 residues. Germline V gives CDR1 MGHDK, CDR2 SYGVNS. V gave up 5 bases and J gave up 3 bases; unmatched junction bases: 7. CDR3 protein: CASSPGTGLANEKLFF. For the CDR3, the DNA is TGTGCCAGCAGTCCCGGGACAGGGTTAGCTAATGAAAAACTGTTTTTT.

The V and J genes are TRBV9 and TRBJ1-1; D not resolved. Trimming took 5 bases from V and 5 from J, leaving 13 bases between them. In germline, CDR1 is SGDLS, CDR2 YYNGEE. The CDR3 runs to 13 residues. CDR3 sequence: CASSQTSRTEAFF. As DNA, the CDR3 is TGTGCCAGCAGTCAGACTAGTCGGACTGAAGCTTTCTTT.

The rearrangement links TRBV2 to TRBJ2-3; D gene unclear. CDR3 length: 14 amino acids. V shed 6 bases and J shed 7 bases, with 17 bases lying between them. Germline CDR1 and CDR2: SNHLY and FYNNEI. The CDR3 coding sequence is TGTGCCAGCAGGACCTCGCCCCATAGATATACGCAGTATTTT. Protein sequence: CASRTSPHRYTQYF.

This clone was seen once. The genes are TRBV19 and TRBJ2-5; 9 bases map to TRBD2. The J call is uncertain, as TRBJ2-7 better fits the DNA end. There are 16 residues in the CDR3. Germline V gene lookup returns CDR1 LNHDA and CDR2 SQIVND (reference sequence). The CDR3: CASSYVAGGTPYEQYF. In DNA, the CDR3 is TGTGCCAGTAGTTATGTCGCGGGAGGGACGCCCTACGAGCAGTACTTC.

The rearrangement links TRBV7-9 to TRBJ2-5; D may be TRBD1 (5 bases). This CDR3 is built from 14 residues. Germline V lookup: CDR1 SEHNR, CDR2 FQNEAQ (reference sequence). V gave up 3 bases and J gave up 0 bases, with 8 bases separating them. The CDR3 nucleotides read TGTGCCAGCAGCTTCGACAGATACCAAGAGACCCAGTACTTC. It is translated as CASSFDRYQETQYF. Variable domain in full (rest from reference TRBV7-9 and TRBJ2-5): DTGVSQNPRHKITKRGQNVTFRCDPISEHNRLYWYRQTLGQGPEFLTYFQNEAQLEKSRLLSDRFSAERPKGSFSTLEIQRTEQGDSAMYLCASSFDRYQETQYFGPGTRLLVL.

The chain has TRBV5-4 and TRBJ1-1; D might be TRBD1 (5 bases). The V end lost 2 bases, the J end lost 6 bases, and 14 bases lay between the germline ends. CDR1 is SGHNT and CDR2 is YYREEE in the germline V gene (reference sequence). CDR3 length: 14 amino acids. This CDR3 reads CASSLGAPKAEAFF. CDR3 nucleotides: TGTGCCAGCAGCTTAGGGGCGCCGAAAGCTGAAGCTTTCTTT.

This sequence joins TRBV5-1 and TRBJ2-7; D remains unclear. CDR1 is SGHRS, CDR2 YFSETQ, per germline. Trimming shortened V by 0 bases and J by 0 bases, and 13 bases separated the two germline ends. CDR3 length equals 16 residues. The CDR3 nucleotides are TGCGCCAGCAGCTTGGGGGAAAGGTCAGCCTCCTACGAGCAGTACTTC. Encoded protein: CASSLGERSASYEQYF. Using reference TRBV5-1 and TRBJ2-7 for the parts outside the CDR3, the full variable domain is KAGVTQTPRYLIKTRGQQVTLSCSPISGHRSVSWYQQTPGQGLQFLFEYFSETQRNKGNFPGRFSGRQFSNSRSEMNVSTLELGDSALYLCASSLGERSASYEQYFGPGTRLTVT.

This chain connects TRBV6-1 to TRBJ2-1, with D perhaps TRBD2 (6 bases). This CDR3 is built from 15 residues. Germline V gene lookup returns CDR1 MNHNS and CDR2 SASEGT. V was shortened by 7 bases and J by 5 bases, with 18 bases between the two germline ends. CDR3 protein: CASNRLVDTNNEQFF. The CDR3 bases are TGTGCCAGCAATCGACTAGTGGATACAAACAATGAGCAGTTCTTC.

The rearrangement joins TRBV1 to TRBJ2-3. TRBV1 is a recognized pseudogene. The CDR3 spans 10 residues. The CDR3 sequence is CTSSTDTQYF. CDR3 in DNA: TGCACCAGCAGCACAGATACGCAGTATTTT.

V and J are TRBV27 and TRBJ1-5, with D possibly matching TRBD1 (5 bases). The ends were cut back, 11 bases at V and 3 bases at J, with 14 bases in the middle. The CDR3 has 13 residues. The germline gives CDR1 MNHEY, CDR2 SMNVEV (reference sequence). The CDR3 DNA reads TGTGCCTCGGGGCCGAGGAACAATCAGCCCCAGCATTTT. Translated: CASGPRNNQPQHF.

The chain uses TRBV27 and TRBJ2-5, with 9 nucleotides matching TRBD2. This CDR3 is 17 amino acids long. The germline gives CDR1 MNHEY, CDR2 SMNVEV (reference sequence). V gave up 5 bases and J gave up 4 bases; unmatched junction bases: 14. The CDR3 region has the DNA TGTGCCAGCAGTACAGGGTTGGTAGCGGGAGTGAGAGAGACCCAGTACTTC. The encoded protein is CASSTGLVAGVRETQYF.

The V and J genes are TRBV7-3 and TRBJ2-3; weak D call: TRBD1 (5 bases). Between the trimmed V and J ends, which lost 0 bases and 4 bases, there was a span of 11 bases. This CDR3 region has 15 residues. The germline V gene has CDR1 SGHTA and CDR2 FQGTGA. DNA of the CDR3: TGTGCCAGCAGCTTAACGGGCAGGGTAGCAGATACGCAGTATTTT. It encodes CASSLTGRVADTQYF.

The chain recombines TRBV29-1 with TRBJ1-1, with D possibly being TRBD1 (5 bases). Trimming pared 8 bases from V and 4 bases from J, leaving 14 bases between. The CDR3 spans 12 residues. Per germline, CDR1 SQVTM and CDR2 ANQGSEA. CDR3 loop: CSSLEGTTEAFF. The CDR3 DNA is TGCAGCTCCCTGGAGGGGACCACTGAAGCTTTCTTT.

This clone was detected a few times. CDR3 sequence: CASNTQRQPPGLAGAKTDTQYF. The CDR3 nucleotides read TGTGCCAGCAACACCCAGAGACAGCCCCCGGGACTAGCGGGAGCTAAAACAGATACGCAGTATTTT. The chain employs TRBV21-1 and TRBJ2-3; no DNA check was done on the table's D call, TRBD2. TRBV21-1 is shown as a pseudogene. The CDR3 spans 22 residues.

The chain recombines TRBV2 with TRBJ2-6; the D gene could be TRBD1 or TRBD2 (5 bases each). The germline V gene has CDR1 SNHLY and CDR2 FYNNEI. Trimming removed 7 bases at V and 0 bases at J, with 13 bases between. The CDR3 spans 16 residues. The CDR3 nucleotides read TGTGCCAGCACCTGGGACGGACGCTCTGGGGCCAACGTCCTGACTTTC. Its protein product is CASTWDGRSGANVLTF.

The chain recombines TRBV18 with TRBJ1-6; D remains ambiguous. CDR3 size: 15 residues. CDR1 and CDR2 (germline): KGHSH, LQKENI. Trimming pared 1 base from V and 2 bases from J, leaving 6 bases between. The CDR3 nucleotides are TGTGCCAGCTCACCACAGGAGGCCTATAATTCACCCCTCCACTTT. This sequence encodes CASSPQEAYNSPLHF.